Listed below are T cell receptor beta chains from one sample, sequenced in a study of T cells and Merkel cell carcinoma outcomes. TCRdb's table, derived via immunoSEQ multiplex PCR, lists solely in-frame clones and lacks some. The table includes under 20,000 clones, more than 65% detected once. Sequencing was done on a sample of tumor tissue from Merkel cell carcinoma. These receptors were obtained from a human donor with Merkel cell carcinoma. Both conserved end residues are part of each CDR3. D genes are given only for firm matches. Some rows have no size entry. The others give once, few or many, or a class for an expanded clone.

j_call: TRBJ1-5
clone_size: .
d_call: .
v_call: TRBV5-1
cdr3_nt: TGCGCCAGCAGTCCAGGGTCGGGGGGTCAGCCCCAGCATTTT
cdr3_aa: CASSPGSGGQPQHF

j_call: TRBJ2-7
clone_size: once
d_call: .
v_call: TRBV9
cdr3_nt: TGTGTCAGCAGCCCTGCGGATACTTACGAGCAGTACTTC
cdr3_aa: CVSSPADTYEQYF

j_call: TRBJ2-3
clone_size: .
d_call: .
v_call: TRBV14
cdr3_nt: TGTGCCAGCAGAAAACTTACCGGGCCGCGGCCTTTAGATACGCAGTATTTT
cdr3_aa: CASRKLTGPRPLDTQYF

j_call: TRBJ2-7
clone_size: .
d_call: .
v_call: TRBV30
cdr3_nt: TGTGCCTGGAGTGGGGGTAGGAGGGGGCGTAACGCCTACGAGCAGTACTTC
cdr3_aa: CAWSGGRRGRNAYEQYF

j_call: TRBJ2-5
clone_size: .
d_call: .
v_call: TRBV2
cdr3_nt: TGTGCCAGCAGTGTTAGTATGTTAGAGACCCAGTACTTC
cdr3_aa: CASSVSMLETQYF

j_call: TRBJ2-6
clone_size: .
d_call: .
v_call: TRBV7-9
cdr3_nt: TGTGCCAGCAGCTCCTTGTCAGGAATTGGTGGCTCTGGGGCCAACGTCCTGACTTTC
cdr3_aa: CASSSLSGIGGSGANVLTF

j_call: TRBJ1-1
clone_size: few
d_call: .
v_call: TRBV4-1
cdr3_nt: TGCGCCAGCAGCCAATGGGGGGAGACTGAAGCTTTCTTT
cdr3_aa: CASSQWGETEAFF

j_call: TRBJ2-5
clone_size: .
d_call: .
v_call: TRBV7-9
cdr3_nt: TGTGCCAGCAGCTCGTCTACTAGAGAGGAGACCCAGTACTTC
cdr3_aa: CASSSSTREETQYF

j_call: TRBJ2-2
clone_size: .
d_call: .
v_call: TRBV18
cdr3_nt: TGTGCCAGCTCACCATGGTCAGCGAACACCGGGGAGCTGTTTTTT
cdr3_aa: CASSPWSANTGELFF

j_call: TRBJ2-3
clone_size: .
d_call: TRBD2
v_call: TRBV6-5
cdr3_nt: TGTGCCAGCAGCACCGGGACTAGCAGCTCAGATACGCAGTATTTT
cdr3_aa: CASSTGTSSSDTQYF

j_call: TRBJ1-1
clone_size: .
d_call: TRBD1
v_call: TRBV7-9
cdr3_nt: TGTGCCAGCAGCTTTACTAACAGGGGTGAAGCTTTCTTT
cdr3_aa: CASSFTNRGEAFF

j_call: TRBJ2-2
clone_size: few
d_call: .
v_call: TRBV10-3
cdr3_nt: TGTGCCATCCTCGGGCAGAAGAACACCGGGGAGCTGTTTTTT
cdr3_aa: CAILGQKNTGELFF

j_call: TRBJ2-2
clone_size: .
d_call: .
v_call: TRBV7-6
cdr3_nt: TGTGCCAGCAGCCCATTGGCGGTACGGGCCCAATTAGCCGGGGAGCTGTTTTTT
cdr3_aa: CASSPLAVRAQLAGELFF

j_call: TRBJ1-2
clone_size: .
d_call: .
v_call: TRBV6-5
cdr3_nt: TGTGCCAGCAGTACGTACCGGAGGGGAAATGGCTACACCTTC
cdr3_aa: CASSTYRRGNGYTF

j_call: TRBJ1-5
clone_size: .
d_call: .
v_call: TRBV30
cdr3_nt: TGTGCCTGGAGTGTAACTCAGCCCCAGCATTTT
cdr3_aa: CAWSVTQPQHF

j_call: TRBJ2-5
clone_size: .
d_call: .
v_call: TRBV23-1
cdr3_nt: TGCGCCAGCAGTGCCCGGGATATGCATCGAGAGACCCAGTACTTC
cdr3_aa: CASSARDMHRETQYF

j_call: TRBJ2-7
clone_size: .
d_call: .
v_call: TRBV13
cdr3_nt: TGTGCCAGCAGCTTCCAACAGCCCTCCTACGAGCAGTACTTC
cdr3_aa: CASSFQQPSYEQYF

j_call: TRBJ2-7
clone_size: .
d_call: .
v_call: TRBV10-3
cdr3_nt: TGTGCCATCAGTGATCGGGGGCTCTACGAGCAGTACTTC
cdr3_aa: CAISDRGLYEQYF

j_call: TRBJ2-7
clone_size: .
d_call: .
v_call: TRBV28
cdr3_nt: TGTGCCAGCACTCGGCCATCTTCCTACGAGCAGTACTTC
cdr3_aa: CASTRPSSYEQYF

j_call: TRBJ1-1
clone_size: few
d_call: .
v_call: TRBV29-1
cdr3_nt: TGCAGCGTTGTAAGGCGTGAGGCTTTCTTT
cdr3_aa: CSVVRREAFF

j_call: TRBJ1-2
clone_size: .
d_call: .
v_call: TRBV20-1
cdr3_nt: TGCAGTGCTAAACCGTTTGGCTACACCTTC
cdr3_aa: CSAKPFGYTF

j_call: TRBJ2-7
clone_size: .
d_call: .
v_call: TRBV4-1
cdr3_nt: TGCGCCAGCAGCCAAGAAACGACCTACGAGCAGTACTTC
cdr3_aa: CASSQETTYEQYF

j_call: TRBJ1-2
clone_size: few
d_call: .
v_call: TRBV4-1
cdr3_nt: TGCGCCAGCAGCCTCCACGCGGGACGAGTTTTTAACTATGGCTACACCTTC
cdr3_aa: CASSLHAGRVFNYGYTF

j_call: TRBJ2-7
clone_size: .
d_call: TRBD2
v_call: TRBV5-1
cdr3_nt: TGCGCCAGCAGCTTGTCCGTGGGGGTGCGCGGCGGGAGTTACGAGCAGTACTTC
cdr3_aa: CASSLSVGVRGGSYEQYF

j_call: TRBJ2-4
clone_size: .
d_call: .
v_call: TRBV30
cdr3_nt: TGTGCCTTCCGGTCGGGCCCTCCGGTGACATTTCAGTACTTC
cdr3_aa: CAFRSGPPVTFQYF